The rows below give T cell receptor beta chains drawn from one sample of a study of cytomegalovirus exposure and HLA in healthy donors. Clones were read by immunoSEQ multiplex PCR, and TCRdb kept only the in-frame ones, dropping some. The table lists approximately 180,000 clones, 80% of them singletons. Sequenced: PBMCs. All receptors derive from a man aged 25 to 40 in good health and CMV-seropositive. Both conserved end residues are part of each CDR3. Fields, in order: clone size, J gene, V gene, D gene, CDR3 length, CDR3 DNA, CDR3 protein. The D gene is left open where the match is weak. Size is stated for part of the rows, as once, few or many counts, or as a class when the clone is expanded.

clone size: NA
J gene: TRBJ2-7
V gene: TRBV30
D gene: NA
CDR3 length: 12
CDR3 DNA: TGTGCCTGGAGTGTAAGCAACTACGAGCAGTACTTC
CDR3 protein: CAWSVSNYEQYF

clone size: NA
J gene: TRBJ1-5
V gene: TRBV28
D gene: TRBD1
CDR3 length: 16
CDR3 DNA: TGTGCCAGCAGTCTACGGACAGGGAGAAGGGGTTGGGCCCAGCATTTT
CDR3 protein: CASSLRTGRRGWAQHF

clone size: NA
J gene: TRBJ2-3
V gene: TRBV11-3
D gene: NA
CDR3 length: 15
CDR3 DNA: TGTGCCAGCAGCTTAGGCAGGGCGGGCACAGATACGCAGTATTTT
CDR3 protein: CASSLGRAGTDTQYF

clone size: NA
J gene: TRBJ1-5
V gene: TRBV5-1
D gene: TRBD1
CDR3 length: 14
CDR3 DNA: TGCGCCAGCAGCTGGGACAGGGGAGGCCAGCCCCAGCATTTT
CDR3 protein: CASSWDRGGQPQHF

clone size: NA
J gene: TRBJ1-1
V gene: TRBV14
D gene: NA
CDR3 length: 14
CDR3 DNA: TGTGCCAGCAGCCAGCTTACAGGGCTCACTGAAGCTTTCTTT
CDR3 protein: CASSQLTGLTEAFF

clone size: NA
J gene: TRBJ2-1
V gene: TRBV4-1
D gene: NA
CDR3 length: 17
CDR3 DNA: TGCGCCAGCAGCCAAGATTATTCTAGCCTCTCCTACAATGAGCAGTTCTTC
CDR3 protein: CASSQDYSSLSYNEQFF

clone size: NA
J gene: TRBJ2-7
V gene: TRBV5-1
D gene: NA
CDR3 length: 12
CDR3 DNA: TGCGCCACGGGGAAAGACGGGATGGAGCAGTACTTC
CDR3 protein: CATGKDGMEQYF

clone size: once
J gene: TRBJ2-3
V gene: TRBV27
D gene: TRBD1
CDR3 length: 14
CDR3 DNA: TGTGCCAGCAGTCGCCGGGACAGCCACACGAAAAGCTATTTT
CDR3 protein: CASSRRDSHTKSYF

clone size: NA
J gene: TRBJ2-7
V gene: TRBV28
D gene: TRBD2
CDR3 length: 14
CDR3 DNA: TGTGCCAGCAGTTTCCGGGGGGGAATTCTCCAGCAGTACTTC
CDR3 protein: CASSFRGGILQQYF

clone size: NA
J gene: TRBJ2-2
V gene: TRBV5-1
D gene: TRBD1
CDR3 length: 15
CDR3 DNA: TGCGCCAGCAGCCCGGACAGGCGGAGCACCGGGGAGCTGTTTTTT
CDR3 protein: CASSPDRRSTGELFF

clone size: NA
J gene: TRBJ2-4
V gene: TRBV2
D gene: NA
CDR3 length: 13
CDR3 DNA: TGTGCCAGCAATATGGGCAGGGCAAACATTCAGTACTTC
CDR3 protein: CASNMGRANIQYF

clone size: NA
J gene: TRBJ2-5
V gene: TRBV7-2
D gene: TRBD2
CDR3 length: 15
CDR3 DNA: TGTGCCAGCAGCTTAGCTGCGGGAGGGCAAGAGACCCAGTACTTC
CDR3 protein: CASSLAAGGQETQYF

clone size: NA
J gene: TRBJ2-5
V gene: TRBV7-9
D gene: TRBD2
CDR3 length: 15
CDR3 DNA: TGTGCCAGCAGCTTATCATTAGCGGGAGTAGAGACCCAGTACTTC
CDR3 protein: CASSLSLAGVETQYF

clone size: NA
J gene: TRBJ2-1
V gene: TRBV18
D gene: TRBD2
CDR3 length: 20
CDR3 DNA: TGTGCCAGCTCACCACATCACGGGTGGGGGGGGAGTCTTTTTAACAATGAGCAGTTCTTC
CDR3 protein: CASSPHHGWGGSLFNNEQFF

clone size: NA
J gene: TRBJ2-7
V gene: TRBV7-8
D gene: TRBD1
CDR3 length: 16
CDR3 DNA: TGTGCCAGCAGCTTAGACGGAGGGACAGGGGCTTACGAGCAGTACTTC
CDR3 protein: CASSLDGGTGAYEQYF

clone size: NA
J gene: TRBJ2-1
V gene: TRBV10-1
D gene: TRBD2
CDR3 length: 17
CDR3 DNA: TGCGCCAGCAGTGAGCATTTGCGCGGGAGCTCCTACAATGAGCAGTTCTTC
CDR3 protein: CASSEHLRGSSYNEQFF

clone size: NA
J gene: TRBJ2-7
V gene: TRBV4-2
D gene: NA
CDR3 length: 17
CDR3 DNA: TGTGCCAGCAGCCAAGCTCAATCGCCCTCTGCTGAGTACGAGCAGTACTTC
CDR3 protein: CASSQAQSPSAEYEQYF

clone size: NA
J gene: TRBJ2-7
V gene: TRBV27
D gene: NA
CDR3 length: 11
CDR3 DNA: TGTGCCAGCAGTCGGGGGTACGAGCAGTACTTC
CDR3 protein: CASSRGYEQYF

clone size: few
J gene: TRBJ2-1
V gene: TRBV7-3
D gene: TRBD1
CDR3 length: 14
CDR3 DNA: TGTGCCAGCAGTCCCGGGACAGGGAATGGTGAGCAGTTCTTC
CDR3 protein: CASSPGTGNGEQFF

clone size: NA
J gene: TRBJ2-1
V gene: TRBV9
D gene: NA
CDR3 length: 15
CDR3 DNA: TGTGCCAGCAGCGTAGGCTTTAGATCTCCCGGTGAGCAGTTCTTC
CDR3 protein: CASSVGFRSPGEQFF

clone size: NA
J gene: TRBJ1-3
V gene: TRBV7-9
D gene: NA
CDR3 length: 14
CDR3 DNA: TGTGCCAGCAGCTTAGATGGACAGGGAAACACCATATATTTT
CDR3 protein: CASSLDGQGNTIYF

clone size: once
J gene: TRBJ2-1
V gene: TRBV5-1
D gene: NA
CDR3 length: 14
CDR3 DNA: TGCGCCAGCAGCTTGGCCAGGGATAGCAATGAGCAGTTCTTC
CDR3 protein: CASSLARDSNEQFF

clone size: NA
J gene: TRBJ2-1
V gene: TRBV5-1
D gene: NA
CDR3 length: 15
CDR3 DNA: TGCGCCAGCAGCTTGGAGAGCGGAGGAGACAATGAGCAGTTCTTC
CDR3 protein: CASSLESGGDNEQFF

clone size: NA
J gene: TRBJ1-4
V gene: TRBV5-1
D gene: TRBD1
CDR3 length: 16
CDR3 DNA: TGCGCCAGCAGCTTGACAGGGGGCGCGGCTAATGAAAAACTGTTTTTT
CDR3 protein: CASSLTGGAANEKLFF

clone size: NA
J gene: TRBJ1-1
V gene: TRBV9
D gene: NA
CDR3 length: 18
CDR3 DNA: TGTGCCAGCAGCTTCACGGCGGGGGGGGGACCGGTTTACGCTGAAGCTTTCTTT
CDR3 protein: CASSFTAGGGPVYAEAFF

clone size: NA
J gene: TRBJ1-1
V gene: TRBV27
D gene: NA
CDR3 length: 16
CDR3 DNA: TGTGCCAGCAGTTTATCCCTAGAAGGGGTCGGCACTGAAGCTTTCTTT
CDR3 protein: CASSLSLEGVGTEAFF

clone size: NA
J gene: TRBJ2-2
V gene: TRBV29-1
D gene: NA
CDR3 length: 14
CDR3 DNA: TGCAGCGTTCTTGGCAAGTCAAACACCGGGGAGCTGTTTTTT
CDR3 protein: CSVLGKSNTGELFF

clone size: NA
J gene: TRBJ2-7
V gene: TRBV14
D gene: TRBD2
CDR3 length: 16
CDR3 DNA: TGTGCCAGCAGCCAAGAAGGGCGGGGGATATCCTACGAGCAGTACTTC
CDR3 protein: CASSQEGRGISYEQYF

clone size: NA
J gene: TRBJ2-5
V gene: TRBV14
D gene: NA
CDR3 length: 14
CDR3 DNA: TGTGCCAGCAGCCAAGAACGGGTCCAAGAGACCCAGTACTTC
CDR3 protein: CASSQERVQETQYF

clone size: NA
J gene: TRBJ1-4
V gene: TRBV11-2
D gene: TRBD1
CDR3 length: 15
CDR3 DNA: TGTGCCAGCAGCCTCTTACAGGGGACGGGAGAAAAACTGTTTTTT
CDR3 protein: CASSLLQGTGEKLFF

clone size: once
J gene: TRBJ2-1
V gene: TRBV2
D gene: TRBD2
CDR3 length: 15
CDR3 DNA: TGTGCCAGCATGTTTGAGCGGGGCTCCTACAATGAGCAGTTCTTC
CDR3 protein: CASMFERGSYNEQFF

clone size: few
J gene: TRBJ2-2
V gene: TRBV6-1
D gene: NA
CDR3 length: 17
CDR3 DNA: TGTGCCAGCAGTGAAGGGACTATCTCTTTAGTCACCGGGGAGCTGTTTTTT
CDR3 protein: CASSEGTISLVTGELFF

clone size: NA
J gene: TRBJ2-7
V gene: TRBV27
D gene: TRBD2
CDR3 length: 15
CDR3 DNA: TGTGCCAGCAGTTTTGCGGGGGGCTTCGTTGGAGAGCAGTACTTC
CDR3 protein: CASSFAGGFVGEQYF

clone size: NA
J gene: TRBJ2-3
V gene: TRBV5-1
D gene: TRBD2
CDR3 length: 13
CDR3 DNA: TGCGCCAGCGGCGGGAGCCGCACAGATACGCAGTATTTT
CDR3 protein: CASGGSRTDTQYF

clone size: NA
J gene: TRBJ1-2
V gene: TRBV11-2
D gene: NA
CDR3 length: 18
CDR3 DNA: TGTGCCAGCAGCTTATTAAGGGGCCATCAGTCAGGGGACTATGGCTACACCTTC
CDR3 protein: CASSLLRGHQSGDYGYTF

clone size: few
J gene: TRBJ1-1
V gene: TRBV6-5
D gene: NA
CDR3 length: 15
CDR3 DNA: TGTGCCAGCAGTTACTCATCAGGGGCTGGCACTGAAGCTTTCTTT
CDR3 protein: CASSYSSGAGTEAFF

clone size: NA
J gene: TRBJ1-6
V gene: TRBV7-9
D gene: NA
CDR3 length: 14
CDR3 DNA: TGTTCCAGCAGCTTTCAGGGGAGTAATTCACCCCTCCACTTT
CDR3 protein: CSSSFQGSNSPLHF

clone size: NA
J gene: TRBJ2-7
V gene: TRBV7-3
D gene: TRBD1
CDR3 length: 13
CDR3 DNA: TGTGCCAGCAGCCGGGACAGGGGTTACGAGCAGTACTTC
CDR3 protein: CASSRDRGYEQYF

clone size: NA
J gene: TRBJ1-2
V gene: TRBV19
D gene: NA
CDR3 length: 14
CDR3 DNA: TGTGCCAGTAGTATTGGGGGCGCCGGCTATGGCTACACCTTC
CDR3 protein: CASSIGGAGYGYTF

clone size: NA
J gene: TRBJ2-7
V gene: TRBV6-6
D gene: NA
CDR3 length: 13
CDR3 DNA: TGTGCCAGCATGGTCGGGGTACCTTACGAGCAGTACTTC
CDR3 protein: CASMVGVPYEQYF

clone size: NA
J gene: TRBJ2-7
V gene: TRBV7-9
D gene: NA
CDR3 length: 14
CDR3 DNA: TGTGCCAGCAGCGTCGGGAAAACCTCCTACGAGCAGTACTTC
CDR3 protein: CASSVGKTSYEQYF

clone size: NA
J gene: TRBJ2-7
V gene: TRBV11-3
D gene: NA
CDR3 length: 15
CDR3 DNA: TGTGCCAGCAGCTTAACGGACACTGGTCTGAACGAGCAGTACTTC
CDR3 protein: CASSLTDTGLNEQYF

clone size: NA
J gene: TRBJ2-7
V gene: TRBV6-5
D gene: NA
CDR3 length: 12
CDR3 DNA: TGTGCCAGCACCGGGGTCTCCTACGAGCAGTACTTC
CDR3 protein: CASTGVSYEQYF